This T cell receptor (beta chain) was profiled in a study of blood T cell repertoires in COVID-19. The overall study: Both acute and convalescent COVID-19 samples were obtained from the United States, Italy and Spain.

In the authors' workflow: Reference gene primer amplification gave estimated nucleated cell counts. Produced via immunoSEQ multiplex PCR; TCRdb's table is partial and in-frame only. V, J and clone size derive from that table, while D and trimming were established from the DNA sequence. Counted here are some 320,000 clones, roughly 89% occurring once; the ten biggest clones make up over 4%. Those enrolled, adults aged 18 to 89 years, came from about two dozen US areas. Recovered status in Cohort 3 required two negative PCRs, clearance, or symptom resolution. Germline CDR1 reads LGHDT; CDR2 reads YNNKEL (reference sequence). The CDR3 loop spans 17 amino acids. V was pared by 2 bases and J by 2 bases, with 16 bases between.

The TCR sequence derives from a man aged 55 to 70 who had recovered from COVID-19. The chain employs TRBV3-1 (or the pseudogene TRBV3-2) and TRBJ2-1; D is possibly TRBD2 (6 bases). The material sequenced was PBMCs or T cells enriched from blood (not recorded which). The CDR3 is CASSQSSRDSAYNEQFF. The CDR3 nucleotides are TGTGCCAGCAGCCAAAGCTCCCGGGACTCGGCCTACAATGAGCAGTTCTTC.